Listed below are T cell receptor beta chains from one sample, sequenced in a study of neurological immune-mediated disorders. TCRdb itself ran the 5' RACE reads through MiXCR, one entry per CDR3 protein. The sample has roughly 56,000 distinct CDR3 sequences, more than 9.5% seen once; the top ten hold approximately 2%. The source material was PBMCs. The receptor source for this set is a man aged 60 to 69 in good health. CDR3s include the opening cysteine and the closing phenylalanine or tryptophan. D genes are given only for firm matches. The size field is filled for only some rows; it gives once, few, many or a size class.

many	TRBJ2-5	TRBV15	NA	CATSHTGEETQYF	TGTGCCACCAGTCACACGGGGGAAGAGACCCAGTACTTC
many	TRBJ2-2	TRBV29-1	NA	CSVGPEFTGELFF	TGCAGCGTCGGACCCGAATTCACCGGGGAGCTGTTTTTT
many	TRBJ2-5	TRBV7-9	TRBD1	CASSLSTGLKTQYF	TGTGCCAGCAGCCTATCGACAGGGCTGAAGACCCAGTACTTC
NA	TRBJ2-5	TRBV5-1	NA	CASSLALLSEETQYF	TGCGCCAGCAGCTTGGCCTTATTGTCAGAAGAGACCCAGTACTTC
many	TRBJ2-3	TRBV6-2/TRBV6-3	NA	CASSYSTGNTDTQYF	TGTGCCAGCAGTTACTCCACAGGGAATACAGATACGCAGTATTTT
many	TRBJ2-3	TRBV20-1	TRBD2	CSAPRDSGVTDTQYF	TGCAGTGCTCCCCGGGATAGCGGGGTAACAGATACGCAGTATTTT
many	TRBJ2-5	TRBV18	TRBD1	CASSRYSDRAQETQYF	TGTGCCAGCTCACGGTACTCAGACAGGGCCCAAGAGACCCAGTACTTC
many	TRBJ2-7	TRBV7-2	TRBD1	CASSLDRGQGYEQYF	TGTGCCAGCAGCTTAGATAGGGGACAGGGGTACGAGCAGTACTTC
many	TRBJ2-4	TRBV19	NA	CASSRGKENIQYF	TGTGCCAGTAGTAGGGGGAAAGAAAACATTCAGTACTTC
many	TRBJ1-5	TRBV5-1	TRBD1	CASRLGQGPNQPQHF	TGCGCCAGCAGATTGGGACAGGGCCCCAATCAGCCCCAGCATTTT
many	TRBJ1-1	TRBV3-1	NA	CASSQQGGETEAFF	TGTGCCAGCAGCCAACAAGGTGGGGAGACTGAAGCTTTCTTT
many	TRBJ2-7	TRBV16	NA	CASSFRVRDEQYF	TGTGCCAGCAGCTTTAGGGTCCGCGACGAGCAGTACTTC
many	TRBJ2-7	TRBV7-2	TRBD2	CASSREGAGGPYEQYF	TGTGCCAGCAGCCGCGAGGGGGCGGGGGGGCCCTACGAGCAGTACTTC
many	TRBJ1-5	TRBV3-1	TRBD1	CASSQDSAGGQPQHF	TGTGCCAGCAGCCAAGATAGCGCAGGGGGTCAGCCCCAGCATTTT
many	TRBJ1-1	TRBV15	NA	CATSRVPGATNTEAFF	TGTGCCACCAGCAGAGTCCCAGGGGCAACGAACACTGAAGCTTTCTTT